This T cell receptor (beta chain) emerged from a study of blood T cell repertoires in COVID-19. Study in general: Sites across the United States, Italy and Spain contributed samples from acute and convalescent COVID-19. T cells, B-cell-depleted T cells, or PBMCs supplied cDNA or gDNA.

This table comes from immunoSEQ multiplex PCR, and its TCRdb copy is limited to in-frame clones, with some not included. The sample has 60,000 or so clones, approximately 90% seen once. CDR3 size: 17 residues. CDR1 is GTSNPN, CDR2 SVGIG, per germline (reference sequence). The sample taken for sequencing was peripheral blood. The clonotype was recovered from a human donor with active COVID-19. The donor label of this sample is uncertain. The chain uses TRBV30 and TRBJ2-7; 8 nucleotides match TRBD2. As DNA, the CDR3 is TGTGCGGTTGGGGGAACAGGAGGAGAGCGGGAGTTTCGCGAGCAGTACTTC. It codes for CAVGGTGGEREFREQYF. The full variable domain, completed using reference TRBV30 and TRBJ2-7, is SQTIHQWPATLVQPVGSPLSLECTVEGTSNPNLYWYRQAAGRGLQLLFYSVGIGQISSEVPQNLSASRPQDRQFILSSKKLLLSDSGFYLCAVGGTGGEREFREQYFGPGTRLTVT.